One and the same sample provided the 11 T cell receptor beta chains below, sequenced in a study of regulatory and conventional T cells in RAG deficiency. The method was immunoSEQ multiplex PCR; TCRdb's version includes in-frame clones alone and lacks a portion of them. The data hold tens of thousands of clones, with 80% to 95% observed a single time. Regulatory T cells were sorted from blood as CD4+ CD25-high CD127-low cells. The sample was also linked to a second study, of regulatory T cells. That publication notes: The PCR used 52 TRBV and 13 TRBJ primers.

Sequencing was performed on Tregs sorted from blood. Source of these receptors: a human donor in good health.

CDR3 sequence: CASNRGGNSRYEQYF. The CDR3 DNA follows: TGTGCCAGCAACCGAGGGGGGAATTCGAGGTACGAGCAGTACTTC. The chain links TRBV7-9 to TRBJ2-7; D possibly matches TRBD1 or TRBD2 (6 bases each). V was clipped by 7 bases and J by 4 bases, with 20 bases between them. This CDR3 is built from 15 residues. From germline, CDR1 is SEHNR and CDR2 FQNEAQ (reference sequence).

The V call is TRBV5-4, the J call TRBJ1-2; D is unresolved. This CDR3 region has 14 residues. Trimming left V 1 base short and J 3 bases short, with 10 bases between. Germline CDR1 is SGHNT and CDR2 is YYREEE (reference sequence). CDR3 in amino acids: CASSLIGLDYGYTF. The CDR3 DNA follows: TGTGCCAGCAGCTTGATCGGGTTGGACTATGGCTACACCTTC.

The rearrangement joins TRBV12-5 to TRBJ2-3; D is unclear. Between the trimmed V and J ends, which lost 0 bases and 2 bases, there was a span of 6 bases. CDR1 and CDR2 (germline): LGHNT, FRNRAP. The length of the CDR3 is 14 residues. The CDR3 region has the DNA TGTGCTAGTGGTTTGGTCCGGCTCACAGATACGCAGTATTTT. This encodes CASGLVRLTDTQYF.

This clone was counted a single time. The chain employs TRBV12-5 and TRBJ2-7; 7 nucleotides line up with TRBD1. J lost 2 bases, V lost 7 bases, and 8 bases had no gene match. Germline lookup yields CDR1 LGHNT and CDR2 FRNRAP. The CDR3 contains 14 residues. CDR3 amino acids: CASATDRIAYEQYF. The CDR3 DNA reads TGTGCTAGTGCCACGGACAGGATTGCCTACGAGCAGTACTTC.

The chain uses TRBV6-6 and TRBJ1-2, with TRBD1 as a possible D gene (5 bases). Germline V gene data show CDR1 as MNHNY and CDR2 as SVGAGI (reference sequence). Trimming left V 3 bases short and J 6 bases short, with 14 bases between. The length of the CDR3 is 14 residues. In nucleotides, the CDR3 is TGTGCCAGCAGTTATCTCTCGGGCAGGGATGGCTACACCTTC. Amino acids: CASSYLSGRDGYTF.

V usage is TRBV10-3 and J usage is TRBJ1-3; D is possibly TRBD1 (5 bases). The CDR3 runs 16 residues. The germline CDR1 and CDR2 sequences are ENHRY and SYGVKD. Trimming shortened V by 3 bases and J by 1 base, and 13 bases separated the two germline ends. DNA for the CDR3: TGTGCCATCAGTGACCCGGGGGGATTTTCTGGAAACACCATATATTTT. This codes for CAISDPGGFSGNTIYF.

This clone was picked up one time. V gene TRBV19 combines with J gene TRBJ1-1; D perhaps matches TRBD1 (5 bases). The V gene lost 5 bases and the J gene lost 3 bases, with 10 bases spanning the gap. The CDR3 spans 13 residues. Germline V CDR1 and CDR2: LNHDA, SQIVND (reference sequence). Here the CDR3 reads CASSSRADTEAFF. The CDR3 coding sequence is TGTGCCAGTAGTTCCAGGGCAGACACTGAAGCTTTCTTT.

V gene TRBV7-9 combines with J gene TRBJ2-7, with a possible D match to TRBD1 (6 bases). CDR1 and CDR2 from the germline V gene are SEHNR and FQNEAQ (reference sequence). This CDR3 is built from 14 residues. V lost 3 bases and J 3 bases, leaving 12 bases between the germline ends. The DNA of the CDR3 is TGTGCCAGCAGCTTGGCAGGGGTCGTCTACGAGCAGTACTTC. Translating it yields CASSLAGVVYEQYF.

J is TRBJ2-7 and V is TRBV9, with D possibly being TRBD2 (6 bases). V was pared by 4 bases and J by 6 bases, with 11 bases between. The CDR3 extends over 12 amino acids. Germline V gene lookup returns CDR1 SGDLS and CDR2 YYNGEE. The CDR3: CASSSQGGEQYF. The CDR3 region has the DNA TGTGCCAGCAGCTCGCAGGGAGGCGAGCAGTACTTC.

This clone was seen just once. The CDR3 here is CASSVSPSTDTQYF. As DNA, the CDR3 is TGTGCCAGCAGCGTTTCACCGAGCACAGATACGCAGTATTTT. The chain joins TRBV9 to TRBJ2-3; D uncertain. The CDR3 consists of 14 residues. The germline gives CDR1 SGDLS, CDR2 YYNGEE. Between the trimmed V and J ends, which lost 2 bases and 0 bases, there was a span of 7 bases.

The rearrangement uses TRBV28 and TRBJ1-1; D is perhaps TRBD1 (5 bases). Germline CDR1 reads MDHEN; CDR2 reads SYDVKM. V was trimmed by 4 bases and J by 10 bases, leaving 7 bases between them. The CDR3 extends over 10 amino acids. This chain's CDR3 is CASSSGLAFF. The CDR3 nucleotides read TGTGCCAGCAGTTCAGGGCTAGCTTTCTTT.